This T cell receptor beta chain was recorded in a study of cytomegalovirus exposure and HLA in healthy donors. Study observations and caveats: There were 150 to 200 TCR beta chains listed as cytomegalovirus-associated.

CDR1 and CDR2 (germline): MGHRA, YSYEKL. After removal of 2 bases from V and 2 bases from J, the junction contained 20 bases not matched to a gene. CDR3 length: 20 residues. PCR employed 60 Vbeta and 13 Jbeta primers. Libraries were prepared by immunoSEQ multiplex PCR; TCRdb keeps only in-frame clonotypes and omits some of them. This table has some 150,000 clones, 70% to 90% appearing once. About this clone: Its antigen is not known.

Sequencing input: PBMCs. The chain carries TRBV4-1 and TRBJ1-1, with 7 bases matching TRBD1. The clonotype comes from a man in his forties or fifties in good health and CMV-seronegative. The DNA for the CDR3 is TGCGCCAGCAGCCAACCCGAGGGGCCAGGGGGAGGTAATATTAACACTGAAGCTTTCTTT. Its translation: CASSQPEGPGGGNINTEAFF.